These 26 T cell receptor beta chains came from one sample sequenced in a study of shared clonotypes between healthy human individuals. Generated by immunoSEQ multiplex PCR, the TCRdb table keeps only in-frame clones and is missing some. The table records over a million clones, roughly 80% of them present only once. The sequenced sample was memory CD4+ T cells sorted from blood. The subset is: CD45RA-negative fraction. These receptors were obtained from a man between 18 and 29 years old in good health.

In its sample, this clone was seen once. V usage is TRBV11-2 and J usage is TRBJ2-1, with 8 nucleotides matching TRBD2. From germline, CDR1 is SGHAT and CDR2 FQNNGV. After removal of 5 bases from V and 6 bases from J, the junction contained 3 bases not matched to a gene. The CDR3 covers 13 residues. This CDR3 is CASSPGLANEQFF. The CDR3 bases are TGTGCCAGCAGCCCAGGACTAGCCAATGAGCAGTTCTTC.

The chain is built from TRBV27 and TRBJ1-5; possible D gene TRBD1, 5 bases. This CDR3 contains 15 residues. The germline V gene encodes CDR1 MNHEY and CDR2 SMNVEV (reference sequence). The V end was cut by 7 bases, the J end by 2 bases, with 15 bases between. As DNA, the CDR3 is TGTGCCAGCAATCCCCGGGGGGGTGGCAATCAGCCCCAGCATTTT. This translates into CASNPRGGGNQPQHF.

This chain joins TRBV13 and TRBJ2-7; 7 nucleotides match TRBD2. Germline values: CDR1 PRHDT, CDR2 FYEKMQ (reference sequence). V shed 3 bases and J 5 bases; nucleotides not matched to a gene: 4. This CDR3 is built from 13 residues. This CDR3 is CASSFGTTNEQYF. The CDR3 nucleotides read TGTGCCAGCAGCTTCGGGACTACGAACGAGCAGTACTTC.

V and J are TRBV2 and TRBJ2-1; D is perhaps TRBD1 (6 bases). The germline gives CDR1 SNHLY, CDR2 FYNNEI. Trimming pared 0 bases from V and 0 bases from J, leaving 12 bases between. The CDR3 runs 17 residues. CDR3 region: CASSEARAGVSYNEQFF. CDR3 DNA sequence: TGTGCCAGCAGTGAAGCGCGGGCAGGGGTCTCCTACAATGAGCAGTTCTTC.

This CDR3 is CATSRVLGGGSYEQYF. CDR3 DNA sequence: TGTGCCACCAGCAGAGTACTCGGAGGCGGATCCTACGAGCAGTACTTC. V and J are TRBV15 and TRBJ2-7; D possibly corresponds to TRBD2 (5 bases). This CDR3 region has 16 residues. V was trimmed by 1 base and J by 1 base, leaving 14 bases between them. Germline V CDR1 and CDR2: LNHNV, YYDKDF (reference sequence).

The DNA of the CDR3 is TGTGCCTGGAGTGTACGGCGGGGGGGCGGATATGAGCAGTTCTTC. It translates to CAWSVRRGGGYEQFF. The chain links TRBV30 to TRBJ2-1; 9 positions agree with TRBD2. V gave up 0 bases and J gave up 8 bases; unmatched junction bases: 8. Germline V gene sequence: CDR1 GTSNPN, CDR2 SVGIG (reference sequence). CDR3 length equals 15 residues.

The chain employs TRBV9 and TRBJ1-2; D perhaps matches TRBD1 (6 bases). CDR1 and CDR2 from the germline V gene are SGDLS and YYNGEE. The CDR3 has 14 residues. The germline V and J ends were trimmed by 3 bases and 0 bases, with 9 bases remaining between them. The CDR3 DNA sequence: TGTGCCAGCAGCGCCCGGACAGCTAACTATGGCTACACCTTC. It encodes CASSARTANYGYTF.

This clone appeared once. The rearrangement links TRBV5-1 to TRBJ1-1; 8 nucleotides agree with TRBD1. Losses at the gene ends were 0 bases for V and 0 bases for J; bases not matched to a gene: 7. The CDR3 consists of 17 residues. From germline, CDR1 is SGHRS and CDR2 YFSETQ. CDR3 protein: CASSLVGQGLVNTEAFF. CDR3 DNA: TGCGCCAGCAGCTTGGTAGGACAGGGTTTGGTGAACACTGAAGCTTTCTTT. Variable domain in full (rest from reference TRBV5-1 and TRBJ1-1): KAGVTQTPRYLIKTRGQQVTLSCSPISGHRSVSWYQQTPGQGLQFLFEYFSETQRNKGNFPGRFSGRQFSNSRSEMNVSTLELGDSALYLCASSLVGQGLVNTEAFFGQGTRLTVV.

The chain combines TRBV7-9 with TRBJ2-5; D is ambiguous. The germline gives CDR1 SEHNR, CDR2 FQNEAQ (reference sequence). V dropped 0 bases and J dropped 2 bases, with 7 bases sitting between them. The CDR3 has 14 residues. CDR3 sequence reads: CASSLAATQETQYF. CDR3 in DNA: TGTGCCAGCAGCTTAGCGGCAACTCAAGAGACCCAGTACTTC.

The chain combines TRBV6-5 with TRBJ2-7; TRBD2 agrees at 7 bases. CDR3 size: 16 residues. In germline, CDR1 is MNHEY, CDR2 SVGAGI. Trimming at V came to 2 bases and at J to 5 bases, leaving 12 bases not matched to a gene. The CDR3 bases are TGTGCCAGCAGTTACGCCCTCACAGCGGGGATCGACGAGCAGTACTTC. Its protein is CASSYALTAGIDEQYF.

In DNA form, the CDR3 reads TGCGCCAGCAGCCGACCGGGACAGGGAACAGATACGCAGTATTTT. This encodes CASSRPGQGTDTQYF. V usage is TRBV4-1 and J usage is TRBJ2-3; 9 nucleotides align to TRBD1. Germline loops: CDR1 MGHRA, CDR2 YSYEKL. CDR3 length equals 15 residues. Germline trimming cut 4 bases from V and 3 bases from J; bases unmatched to any gene: 5.

The gene calls are TRBV7-2 and TRBJ2-1; D is unclear. The CDR3 has 15 residues. V was shortened by 2 bases and J by 0 bases, with 8 bases between the two germline ends. Germline CDR1 reads SGHTA; CDR2 reads FQGNSA. The CDR3: CASSLSTSSYNEQFF. CDR3 bases: TGTGCCAGCAGCTTATCCACGTCCTCCTACAATGAGCAGTTCTTC.

CDR3 residues: CASSLGPSTGYKNIQYF. CDR3 coding DNA: TGCGCCAGCAGCTTGGGCCCCTCGACAGGGTACAAAAACATTCAGTACTTC. This sequence joins TRBV5-1 and TRBJ2-4, with 7 nucleotides matching TRBD1. CDR3 length: 17 amino acids. Losses at the gene ends were 0 bases for V and 3 bases for J; bases not matched to a gene: 9. The germline CDR1 and CDR2 sequences are SGHRS and YFSETQ.

The chain is built from TRBV7-2 and TRBJ2-1, with 11 bases lining up with TRBD2. After removal of 3 bases from V and 14 bases from J, the junction contained 18 bases not matched to a gene. The germline CDR1 and CDR2 sequences are SGHTA and FQGNSA. The CDR3 has 17 amino acids. DNA of the CDR3: TGTGCCAGCAGCTTGTATGCCACTAGCGGGAGTACTACGGCGAAGTTCTTC. Its translation: CASSLYATSGSTTAKFF. The full variable domain, with the rest looked up from reference TRBV7-2 and TRBJ2-1, is GAGVSQSPSNKVTEKGKDVELRCDPISGHTALYWYRQSLGQGLEFLIYFQGNSAPDKSGLPSDRFSAERTGGSVSTLTIQRTQQEDSAVYLCASSLYATSGSTTAKFFGPGTRLTVL.

The J gene is TRBJ1-6, the V gene TRBV27, with a possible D match to TRBD1 (5 bases). Trimming took 4 bases from V and 8 from J, leaving 18 bases between them. CDR1 MNHEY and CDR2 SMNVEV come from the germline V gene (reference sequence). The CDR3 consists of 16 residues. CDR3 in DNA: TGTGCCAGCAGTTCGGGGTTTAGGGGCCGGGATTCACCCCTCCACTTT. This gives the protein CASSSGFRGRDSPLHF.

The chain combines TRBV5-1 with TRBJ2-5; 7 bases agree with TRBD1. Germline V CDR1 and CDR2: SGHRS, YFSETQ. The J segment lost 4 bases and the V segment lost 4 bases, leaving 4 bases of the junction unmatched. The CDR3 sequence is 13 residues long. This CDR3 reads CASSMDRSETQYF. The CDR3 DNA reads as TGCGCCAGCAGCATGGACAGGTCAGAGACCCAGTACTTC.

V is TRBV5-8 and J is TRBJ1-3; D ambiguous. The CDR3 sequence is 13 residues long. Trimming cost V 5 bases and J 9 bases, with 15 bases left between them. CDR1 is SGHTS and CDR2 is YDEGEE in the germline V gene. In nucleotides, the CDR3 is TGTGCCAGCAGTTTCGGGTCTACCCCCACCATATATTTT. Translation: CASSFGSTPTIYF.

J is TRBJ2-3 and V is TRBV15; D gene unclear. The V end was cut by 3 bases, the J end by 8 bases, with 9 bases between. Per the germline V gene, CDR1 is LNHNV and CDR2 is YYDKDF (reference sequence). The CDR3 sequence is 12 residues long. The CDR3, as DNA: TGTGCCACCAGCAGCAGGACGGGTACGCAGTATTTT. Its protein product is CATSSRTGTQYF.

Comments on this clone: The same CDR3 is also encoded by other DNA sequences in this sample. The V and J genes are TRBV27 and TRBJ1-1; D not certain. From germline, CDR1 is MNHEY and CDR2 SMNVEV (reference sequence). Trimming pared 3 bases from V and 0 bases from J, leaving 8 bases between. The CDR3 length is 14 residues. CDR3 in amino acids: CASSLKGLNTEAFF. The CDR3 DNA sequence: TGTGCCAGCAGTTTGAAGGGTTTGAACACTGAAGCTTTCTTT.

The rearrangement links TRBV7-9 to TRBJ2-7; 8 nucleotides agree with TRBD1. The CDR3 contains 16 residues. J lost 6 bases, V lost 2 bases, and 12 bases had no gene match. The germline V gene encodes CDR1 SEHNR and CDR2 FQNEAQ (reference sequence). In nucleotides, the CDR3 is TGTGCCAGCAGCTTATGGCCACAGGGGGGAAGATCCGAGCAGTACTTC. Protein: CASSLWPQGGRSEQYF.

This sequence joins TRBV28 and TRBJ2-4, with D perhaps TRBD1 or TRBD2 (5 bases each). Germline V lookup: CDR1 MDHEN, CDR2 SYDVKM. V was shortened by 6 bases and J by 8 bases, with 20 bases between the two germline ends. The CDR3 has 15 residues. CDR3 amino acids: CASREDGGFEDIQYF. The CDR3 DNA is TGTGCCAGCAGGGAGGATGGGGGTTTTGAAGACATTCAGTACTTC. Full variable domain (outside the CDR3, taken from reference TRBV28 and TRBJ2-4): DVKVTQSSRYLVKRTGEKVFLECVQDMDHENMFWYRQDPGLGLRLIYFSYDVKMKEKGDIPEGYSVSREKKERFSLILESASTNQTSMYLCASREDGGFEDIQYFGAGTRLSVL.

J is TRBJ2-6 and V is TRBV7-9; no clear D gene. The germline V gene encodes CDR1 SEHNR and CDR2 FQNEAQ (reference sequence). V was pared by 1 base and J by 0 bases, with 7 bases between. The CDR3 runs 16 residues. The CDR3 region is CASSLGLSSGANVLTF. The CDR3 nucleotides read TGTGCCAGCAGCTTAGGATTGTCCTCTGGGGCCAACGTCCTGACTTTC.

The V gene is TRBV5-3, the J gene TRBJ1-2; a possible D gene is TRBD1 (6 bases). TRBV5-3 is an ORF, and what it does is uncertain. The CDR3 sequence is 14 residues long. V shed 2 bases and J shed 2 bases, with 10 bases lying between them. CDR3: CARSFPGQNYGYTF. The CDR3 DNA follows: TGTGCCAGAAGCTTCCCCGGACAGAACTATGGCTACACCTTC.

The genes are TRBV7-2 and TRBJ2-1; 7 bases are a match to TRBD2. V shed 1 base and J 2 bases; nucleotides not matched to a gene: 8. Germline assignment: CDR1 SGHTA and CDR2 FQGNSA. The CDR3 has 17 residues. The CDR3 sequence: CASSLEIGGGPYNEQFF. In DNA, the CDR3 is TGTGCCAGCAGCTTAGAAATCGGGGGAGGGCCCTACAATGAGCAGTTCTTC.

The chain has TRBV7-8 and TRBJ2-7; D unresolved. Germline loops: CDR1 SGHVS, CDR2 FQNEAQ. Trimming took off 1 base at V and 5 bases at J, with 12 bases between the two ends. The CDR3 extends over 14 amino acids. This CDR3 reads CASSLVPSRNEQYF. CDR3 DNA: TGTGCCAGCAGCTTAGTCCCCTCAAGGAACGAGCAGTACTTC.

The chain joins TRBV27 to TRBJ2-5; tentative D call: TRBD2 (5 bases). The CDR3 is made up of 14 amino acids. Trimming removed 6 bases from V and 4 bases from J, with 15 bases in between. Per the germline V gene, CDR1 is MNHEY and CDR2 is SMNVEV (reference sequence). CDR3 bases: TGTGCCAGCAGGCGTCTGTTAGAGGGAGAGACCCAGTACTTC. Protein product: CASRRLLEGETQYF.